These 25 T cell receptor beta chains were sequenced from one sample in a study of shared clonotypes between healthy human individuals. Method: immunoSEQ multiplex PCR; TCRdb's copy keeps in-frame clones and lacks some. The table includes over 2 million clones, over 85% detected once. Sequences were obtained from naive CD4+ T cells sorted from blood. Documented subset: CD45RA+ positively selected. Receptor source: a man between 18 and 35 years old in good health.

The chain couples TRBV5-1 to TRBJ2-7, with 11 bases aligning to TRBD2. The ends lost 7 bases at V and 2 bases at J; junction bases unmatched: 8. CDR1 is SGHRS, CDR2 YFSETQ, per germline. The CDR3 has 15 residues. The CDR3 loop is CASSTSSGGPYEQYF. CDR3 sequence (DNA): TGCGCCAGCTCTACCTCTAGCGGGGGGCCCTACGAGCAGTACTTC.

The rearrangement links TRBV7-2 to TRBJ2-4, with D tentatively TRBD2 (6 bases). Trimming took 2 bases from V and 6 from J, leaving 11 bases between them. The CDR3 sequence is 14 residues long. Looked up from germline, CDR1 is SGHTA and CDR2 is FQGNSA. CDR3 nucleotides: TGTGCCAGCAGCTTATACGGGAGCGGAAACATTCAGTACTTC. It codes for CASSLYGSGNIQYF.

Remarks on this clone: Different DNA sequences within this sample yield the same CDR3. The chain couples TRBV18 to TRBJ2-5; the D gene is possibly TRBD1 (6 bases). Trimming shortened V by 3 bases and J by 4 bases, and 9 bases separated the two germline ends. This CDR3 contains 13 residues. The germline V gene has CDR1 KGHSH and CDR2 LQKENI. The CDR3 loop reads CASSPQGRETQYF. The DNA for the CDR3 is TGTGCCAGCTCACCTCAGGGGAGAGAGACCCAGTACTTC.

The CDR3 coding sequence is TGTGCCAGCAGCTTAACCCGGACTAGCGGGAGACTCTACAATGAGCAGTTCTTC. Translation gives CASSLTRTSGRLYNEQFF. The gene calls are TRBV7-2 and TRBJ2-1; 13 bases map to TRBD2. The CDR3 contains 18 residues. Per germline, CDR1 SGHTA and CDR2 FQGNSA. J lost 3 bases, V lost 2 bases, and 7 bases had no gene match.

This chain joins TRBV5-1 and TRBJ1-1, with a tentative D call TRBD1 (5 bases). The CDR3 loop spans 14 amino acids. Germline values: CDR1 SGHRS, CDR2 YFSETQ. Trimming pared 3 bases from V and 1 base from J, leaving 10 bases between. CDR3 protein: CASSWRDSNTEAFF. Written as DNA, the CDR3 is TGCGCCAGCAGCTGGAGGGACTCGAACACTGAAGCTTTCTTT.

The chain has TRBV7-3 and TRBJ2-3; D is undetermined. V was pared by 7 bases and J by 0 bases, with 11 bases between. Germline CDR1 SGHTA, CDR2 FQGTGA. The CDR3 consists of 14 residues. This CDR3 reads CASTFGVSTDTQYF. The CDR3 DNA reads as TGTGCCAGCACTTTTGGGGTTAGCACAGATACGCAGTATTTT.

Comment on this clone: Other DNA sequences of this sample code for an identical CDR3. V is TRBV9 and J is TRBJ2-7, with 13 nucleotides matching TRBD2. The CDR3 is 15 amino acids. Germline lookup yields CDR1 SGDLS and CDR2 YYNGEE. J gave up 4 bases and V 0 bases, and 1 base lay outside the gene matches. CDR3 nucleotides: TGTGCCAGCAGCGTAGGGACTAGCGGGAGTTACGAGCAGTACTTC. Translated: CASSVGTSGSYEQYF.

About this clone: Its ends do not fully match the called genes, so a read error is possible. This chain connects TRBV25-1 to TRBJ2-3; a possible D gene is TRBD1 (6 bases). The CDR3 has 15 amino acids. The germline CDR1 and CDR2 sequences are MGHDK and SYGVNS. In DNA, the CDR3 is TGTGCCACCAGTTCCTCGAGGGGGAGCACAGATACGCAGTATTTT. Protein sequence: CATSSSRGSTDTQYF.

A single count supports this clone. V is TRBV5-1 and J is TRBJ2-4; TRBD1 might be the D (5 bases). Germline V gene data show CDR1 as SGHRS and CDR2 as YFSETQ. The CDR3 consists of 16 residues. V shed 3 bases and J shed 8 bases, with 21 bases lying between them. This chain's CDR3 is CASSWGVSTGWDIQYF. The CDR3 DNA sequence: TGCGCCAGCAGCTGGGGCGTGAGCACCGGGTGGGACATTCAGTACTTC.

The chain uses TRBV6-1 and TRBJ2-7; D uncertain. There are 14 residues in the CDR3. Trimming took off 5 bases at V and 5 bases at J, with 16 bases between the two ends. Germline loops: CDR1 MNHNS, CDR2 SASEGT. The CDR3 here is CASSTRYSGDEQYF. DNA for the CDR3: TGTGCCAGCAGTACTCGATACAGTGGGGACGAGCAGTACTTC.

The J gene is TRBJ1-1, the V gene TRBV7-2; no clear D gene. Trimming took 4 bases from V and 6 from J, leaving 12 bases between them. This CDR3 contains 13 residues. CDR1 is SGHTA, CDR2 FQGNSA, per germline. CDR3 nucleotide sequence: TGTGCCAGCAGCTCGGTGGTTGGGGCTGAAGCTTTCTTT. Encoded protein: CASSSVVGAEAFF.

The V and J genes are TRBV4-1 and TRBJ1-6, with 12 bases fitting TRBD1. This CDR3 contains 17 residues. Unmatched junction bases numbered 4, after V lost 0 bases and J lost 7 bases. Looked up from germline, CDR1 is MGHRA and CDR2 is YSYEKL. The CDR3 loop reads CASSQEGTGGGNSPLHF. DNA for the CDR3: TGCGCCAGCAGCCAAGAAGGGACAGGGGGCGGCAATTCACCCCTCCACTTT.

The J gene is TRBJ2-5, the V gene TRBV11-2; D perhaps matches TRBD1 (6 bases). The CDR3 covers 15 residues. Trimming left V 4 bases short and J 2 bases short, with 14 bases between. Germline V CDR1 and CDR2: SGHAT, FQNNGV. The CDR3 region is CASSSGVTTQETQYF. The CDR3 DNA is TGTGCCAGCAGCTCAGGGGTGACAACTCAAGAGACCCAGTACTTC.

The chain carries TRBV7-2 and TRBJ2-1; 10 positions agree with TRBD2. This CDR3 region has 16 residues. J lost 9 bases, V lost 3 bases, and 11 bases had no gene match. Germline V gene sequence: CDR1 SGHTA, CDR2 FQGNSA. For the CDR3, the DNA is TGTGCCAGCAGCTTCTTAGCGGGAGGTAGCAGTCCTGAGCAGTTCTTC. Translating it yields CASSFLAGGSSPEQFF. Full variable domain (rest looked up from reference TRBV7-2 and TRBJ2-1): GAGVSQSPSNKVTEKGKDVELRCDPISGHTALYWYRQSLGQGLEFLIYFQGNSAPDKSGLPSDRFSAERTGGSVSTLTIQRTQQEDSAVYLCASSFLAGGSSPEQFFGPGTRLTVL.

The CDR3 DNA follows: TGTGCCTGGGATCGGCGGATCTATGGCTACACCTTC. Translating it yields CAWDRRIYGYTF. The chain is built from TRBV30 and TRBJ1-2; D gene unclear. Germline V CDR1 and CDR2: GTSNPN, SVGIG (reference sequence). Trimming took 5 bases from V and 4 from J, leaving 11 bases between them. This CDR3 is built from 12 residues. The full variable domain, in which reference TRBV30 and TRBJ1-2 provide the parts outside the CDR3, is SQTIHQWPATLVQPVGSPLSLECTVEGTSNPNLYWYRQAAGRGLQLLFYSVGIGQISSEVPQNLSASRPQDRQFILSSKKLLLSDSGFYLCAWDRRIYGYTFGSGTRLTVV.

The V gene is TRBV7-2, the J gene TRBJ2-5; D ambiguous. Per germline, CDR1 SGHTA and CDR2 FQGNSA. This CDR3 is built from 14 residues. Trimming removed 5 bases at V and 2 bases at J, with 12 bases between. The CDR3 spells CASSLNTVQETQYF. The CDR3 DNA sequence: TGTGCCAGCAGCCTAAACACTGTTCAAGAGACCCAGTACTTC.

This sequence joins TRBV6-1 and TRBJ2-3, with D unresolved. V was pared by 2 bases and J by 5 bases, with 5 bases between. CDR1 is MNHNS, CDR2 SASEGT, per germline. The CDR3 contains 12 residues. The DNA for the CDR3 is TGTGCCAGCAGTGAACTTAGAGATACGCAGTATTTT. Translated: CASSELRDTQYF.

V is TRBV9 and J is TRBJ2-2; 11 bases are shared with TRBD2. CDR3 length: 18 amino acids. Germline lookup yields CDR1 SGDLS and CDR2 YYNGEE. V lost 0 bases to trimming and J lost 4 bases; unmatched junction nucleotides: 8. Written as DNA, the CDR3 is TGTGCCAGCAGCGTAGGGCTAGCGGGGGGACTTCCCACCGGGGAGCTGTTTTTT. Translating it yields CASSVGLAGGLPTGELFF.

The genes are TRBV18 and TRBJ2-7; D is perhaps TRBD1 or TRBD2 (5 bases each). V shed 4 bases and J shed 0 bases, with 10 bases lying between them. The germline CDR1 and CDR2 sequences are KGHSH and LQKENI. The CDR3 has 14 amino acids. The CDR3 spells CASSRSGTSYEQYF. The CDR3 nucleotides are TGTGCCAGCTCACGGTCCGGGACCTCCTACGAGCAGTACTTC.

The rearrangement uses TRBV15 and TRBJ2-7, with D maybe TRBD2 (6 bases). This CDR3 is built from 13 residues. Germline CDR1 LNHNV, CDR2 YYDKDF (reference sequence). Trimming cost V 8 bases and J 3 bases, with 14 bases left between them. The CDR3 DNA sequence: TGTGCCACCTCGCCAGGGAGGCACTACGAGCAGTACTTC. Amino acids: CATSPGRHYEQYF. The whole variable domain, filled in from reference TRBV15 and TRBJ2-7, reads DAMVIQNPRYQVTQFGKPVTLSCSQTLNHNVMYWYQQKSSQAPKLLFHYYDKDFNNEADTPDNFQSRRPNTSFCFLDIRSPGLGDTAMYLCATSPGRHYEQYFGPGTRLTVT.

The CDR3: CASSPGLASYEQYF. CDR3 sequence (DNA): TGCGCCAGCAGCCCCGGACTAGCGTCCTACGAGCAGTACTTC. The J gene is TRBJ2-7, the V gene TRBV5-1; 9 nucleotides agree with TRBD2. The CDR3 runs 14 residues. The V gene end was trimmed by 4 bases and the J gene end by 1 base; junction bases not matched to a gene: 3. Germline-derived CDR1 and CDR2 are SGHRS and YFSETQ.

The gene calls are TRBV7-3 and TRBJ1-1; D is perhaps TRBD1 (6 bases). This CDR3 region has 17 residues. The germline gives CDR1 SGHTA, CDR2 FQGTGA. V shed 2 bases and J shed 4 bases, with 20 bases lying between them. The CDR3 protein is CASSLPRPAGAPTEAFF. The CDR3 DNA reads as TGTGCCAGCAGCTTACCGAGACCAGCAGGGGCGCCCACTGAAGCTTTCTTT.

The chain employs TRBV6-1 and TRBJ1-3; D possibly corresponds to TRBD1 (5 bases). The CDR3 is 11 amino acids. Germline CDR1 reads MNHNS; CDR2 reads SASEGT. Trimming took 10 bases from V and 4 from J, leaving 8 bases between them. The CDR3 is CATRQGNTIYF. For the CDR3, the DNA is TGTGCCACCAGACAGGGAAACACCATATATTTT.

The chain recombines TRBV28 with TRBJ1-4; perhaps TRBD1 as D (6 bases). Looked up from germline, CDR1 is MDHEN and CDR2 is SYDVKM. The CDR3 is 15 residues long. V gave up 6 bases and J gave up 8 bases, with 19 bases separating them. CDR3 in amino acids: CASRSPGVGNEKLFF. DNA for the CDR3: TGTGCCAGCAGGTCCCCAGGGGTTGGGAACGAAAAACTGTTTTTT.

V gene TRBV6-6 combines with J gene TRBJ2-3; D not certain. This CDR3 spans 14 amino acids. The germline CDR1 and CDR2 sequences are MNHNY and SVGAGI (reference sequence). The V end was cut by 8 bases, the J end by 2 bases, with 14 bases between. The DNA of the CDR3 is TGTGCCAGCTTTGATTCGAGCAACACAGATACGCAGTATTTT. Its translation: CASFDSSNTDTQYF.